This T cell receptor (beta chain) was sequenced during a study of radiotherapy plus CTLA-4 blockade in lung cancer. Study-wide results and limits: The authors reported that early blood T cell clone dynamics, with interferon-beta, best predicted response.

Clones were sequenced by immunoSEQ multiplex PCR, and TCRdb holds only the in-frame ones, with some missing. The table includes 45,000 to 55,000 clones, around nine tenths detected once. This CDR3 has 17 residues. Germline CDR1 and CDR2: MDHEN and SYDVKM. After removal of 3 bases from V and 5 bases from J, the junction contained 12 bases not matched to a gene. Focal radiation and CTLA-4 blockade (ipilimumab) were tested in chemo-refractory metastatic non-small-cell lung cancer patients. For this clone: The antigen is undetermined.

This sequence was found in a human donor with non-small cell lung cancer whose response to radiotherapy plus ipilimumab could not be evaluated. The rearrangement links TRBV28 to TRBJ2-2, with 7 bases identical to TRBD1. The sample was peripheral blood, taken from a patient treated with radiotherapy plus ipilimumab. CDR3 bases: TGTGCCAGCAGTTTGGACAGGCTCGGGTCGGGGACCGGGGAGCTGTTTTTT. The encoded protein is CASSLDRLGSGTGELFF.